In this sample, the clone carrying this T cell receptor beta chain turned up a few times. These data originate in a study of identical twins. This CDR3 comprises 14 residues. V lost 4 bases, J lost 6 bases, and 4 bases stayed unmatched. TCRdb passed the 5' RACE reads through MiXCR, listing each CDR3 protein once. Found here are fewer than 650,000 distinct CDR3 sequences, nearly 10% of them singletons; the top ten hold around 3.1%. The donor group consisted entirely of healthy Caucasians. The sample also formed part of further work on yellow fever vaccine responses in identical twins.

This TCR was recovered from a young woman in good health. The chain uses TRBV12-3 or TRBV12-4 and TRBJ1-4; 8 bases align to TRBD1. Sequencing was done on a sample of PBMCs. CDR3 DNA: TGTGCCAGCAGTTCGGACAGGGTGGATGAAAAACTGTTTTTT. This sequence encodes CASSSDRVDEKLFF.